These T cell receptor beta chains were read from a single sample in a study of cytomegalovirus exposure and HLA in healthy donors. Sequencing used immunoSEQ multiplex PCR; TCRdb keeps in-frame clones, though not all of them. The repertoire has about 180,000 clones, 80% to 85% of them found once; the top ten carry 0.38%. The material sequenced was PBMCs. These receptors were collected from a boy younger than 10 in good health and CMV-seronegative. The CDR3 runs from the conserved cysteine through the conserved F or W. Each record gives: CDR3 length, D gene, V gene, J gene, clone size, CDR3 DNA, CDR3 protein. D genes are given only for firm matches. Part of the rows lack a size; the others show once, few, many or a class for expanded clones.

12,TRBD1,TRBV27,TRBJ1-2,.,TGTGCCAGCAGCGACAGGGGATATGGCTACACCTTC,CASSDRGYGYTF
14,.,TRBV12-5,TRBJ1-2,.,TGTGCTAGTGGCGTACAGGGCGACGACTATGGCTACACCTTC,CASGVQGDDYGYTF
14,.,TRBV7-2,TRBJ2-1,.,TGTGCCAGCAGATTCGGCGGAACCTACAATGAGCAGTTCTTC,CASRFGGTYNEQFF
15,.,TRBV6-6,TRBJ1-3,.,TGTGCCAGCAGTTACTCTAACAGGGCTGGAAACACCATATATTTT,CASSYSNRAGNTIYF
20,TRBD2,TRBV9,TRBJ2-3,.,TGTGCCAGCAGCCCCAGGGGGCTAGCGGGAGAGGGGATTGGTACAGATACGCAGTATTTT,CASSPRGLAGEGIGTDTQYF
15,.,TRBV7-9,TRBJ2-2,.,TGTGCCAGCAGCTTATTGCAGGGGCCCACCGGGGAGCTGTTTTTT,CASSLLQGPTGELFF
13,TRBD1,TRBV10-1,TRBJ1-1,.,TGCGCCAGCACTCGGGACAGGGGTACTGAAGCTTTCTTT,CASTRDRGTEAFF
14,.,TRBV2,TRBJ2-4,.,TGTGCCAGCAGGTCGGGAAGGTCCAAAAACATTCAGTACTTC,CASRSGRSKNIQYF
14,.,TRBV29-1,TRBJ2-3,.,TGCAGCGTTGGGGGGGGCCAGGGCACAGATACGCAGTATTTT,CSVGGGQGTDTQYF
13,.,TRBV5-1,TRBJ2-1,.,TGCGCCAGCAGCGCCGGACTGCATAATGAGCAGTTCTTC,CASSAGLHNEQFF
15,TRBD1,TRBV28,TRBJ1-3,few,TGTGCCAGCAGTACTCGGGACAGAGTAGGAAACACCATATATTTT,CASSTRDRVGNTIYF
15,TRBD1,TRBV11-1,TRBJ1-1,.,TGTGCCAGCAGCTTAGAGGGGGCCGCGAACACTGAAGCTTTCTTT,CASSLEGAANTEAFF
15,TRBD1,TRBV5-6,TRBJ1-1,few,TGTGCCAGCAGCACCCCCGGACAGGGCGACACTGAAGCTTTCTTT,CASSTPGQGDTEAFF
17,TRBD2,TRBV13,TRBJ2-3,.,TGTGCCAGCAGCTACCGGACTAGCGGGACACGCACAGATACGCAGTATTTT,CASSYRTSGTRTDTQYF
13,.,TRBV29-1,TRBJ1-1,.,TGCAGCGTTGATAGCCAGACGAACACTGAAGCTTTCTTT,CSVDSQTNTEAFF
13,.,TRBV5-1,TRBJ2-7,.,TGCGCCAGCACGGCAGAGGGAGCCTACGAGCAGTACTTC,CASTAEGAYEQYF
15,.,TRBV5-1,TRBJ2-5,.,TGCGCCAGCAGCTTGGTCGGACAGCCCCAAGAGACCCAGTACTTC,CASSLVGQPQETQYF
12,.,TRBV30,TRBJ1-4,few,TGTGCCTGGCTCCAGGAGGATGAAAAACTGTTTTTT,CAWLQEDEKLFF
15,.,TRBV28,TRBJ2-3,.,TGTGCCAGCAGTTTGAAGCGGGTAAACACAGATACGCAGTATTTT,CASSLKRVNTDTQYF
14,.,TRBV7-9,TRBJ1-2,.,TGTGCCAGCAGCTTACCCTCAGCTAACTATGGCTACACCTTC,CASSLPSANYGYTF
15,.,TRBV5-6,TRBJ1-2,.,TGTGCCAGCAGCTTGACAGGGTTGGTCCGGTATGGCTACACCTTC,CASSLTGLVRYGYTF
15,.,TRBV9,TRBJ2-2,.,TGTGCCAGCGCACGAATAGAAATCGGAGGCGGGGAGCTGTTTTTT,CASARIEIGGGELFF
14,TRBD1,TRBV28,TRBJ2-1,.,TGTGCCAGCAGTTTACAACAGGGGGAGCGCGAGCAGTTCTTC,CASSLQQGEREQFF
11,.,TRBV20-1,TRBJ2-1,.,TGCAGTGCTAGTAGGAGGTATGAGCAGTTCTTC,CSASRRYEQFF
15,TRBD1,TRBV28,TRBJ1-4,.,TGTGCCAGCAGTTCGGCGGGACAGGGTTTTGAAAAACTGTTTTTT,CASSSAGQGFEKLFF
15,TRBD2,TRBV27,TRBJ2-7,.,TGTGCCAGCAGTTTATCGGGCGGGAGGGCCTACGAGCAGTACTTC,CASSLSGGRAYEQYF
14,.,TRBV28,TRBJ2-3,few,TGTGCCAGCAGGGCGGAGGCCCGCACAGATACGCAGTATTTT,CASRAEARTDTQYF
14,.,TRBV4-1,TRBJ2-2,.,TGCGCCAGCAGCCAAGGCCGGGACACCGGGGAGCTGTTTTTT,CASSQGRDTGELFF
18,TRBD2,TRBV15,TRBJ2-7,.,TGTGCCACCAGCAGAGCTAGACTAGCGGGAGTAATGACCTACGAGCAGTACTTC,CATSRARLAGVMTYEQYF
17,.,TRBV7-3,TRBJ1-2,.,TGTGCCAGCAGCTTAACGGGCGGGGCGGGTATATATGGTGGCTACACCTTC,CASSLTGGAGIYGGYTF
13,TRBD1,TRBV6-5,TRBJ1-2,.,TGTGCCAGCAGCCGGGACAGCAACTATGGCTACACCTTC,CASSRDSNYGYTF
14,TRBD2,TRBV10-2,TRBJ2-5,.,TGCGCCAGCAGGGATAGCGGGAGGGAGGAGACCCAGTACTTC,CASRDSGREETQYF
13,.,TRBV6-5,TRBJ1-5,.,TGTGCCAGCAGAGGGGCCTCCTCTCAGCCCCAGCATTTT,CASRGASSQPQHF
15,TRBD2,TRBV4-1,TRBJ2-7,.,TGCGCCAGCAGCCCCGATCCGGGACTAGCTTACGAGCAGTACTTC,CASSPDPGLAYEQYF
15,TRBD1,TRBV5-5,TRBJ2-7,.,TGTGCCAGCAGCTGGGACAGGAGTACCCCTTACGAGCAGTACTTC,CASSWDRSTPYEQYF
13,.,TRBV7-7,TRBJ2-5,.,TGTGCCAGCAGCTTAGTCAGTCCCGGGGCCCAGTACTTC,CASSLVSPGAQYF
14,TRBD1,TRBV6-1,TRBJ2-2,.,TGTGCCAGCCCGACAGGGAGTTACACCGGGGAGCTGTTTTTT,CASPTGSYTGELFF
15,.,TRBV6-6,TRBJ1-5,few,TGTGCCAGCAGTTACTCGATTAGTCGCAATCAGCCCCAGCATTTT,CASSYSISRNQPQHF
15,TRBD1,TRBV2,TRBJ1-3,few,TGTGCCAGCAGTTGGGACAGAGCCTCTGGAAACACCATATATTTT,CASSWDRASGNTIYF
17,.,TRBV4-2,TRBJ2-7,.,TGTGCCAGCAGCCAAGAACCCCCACCGGACAACAGGTACGAGCAGTACTTC,CASSQEPPPDNRYEQYF
15,TRBD1,TRBV28,TRBJ1-2,.,TGTGCCAGCAGTTTATTACAGGGGTTCGTTAGAGGCTACACCTTC,CASSLLQGFVRGYTF
16,TRBD1,TRBV2,TRBJ2-7,.,TGTGCCAGCACTCGAATGGACAGGGGGAGCTCCTACGAGCAGTACTTC,CASTRMDRGSSYEQYF
15,.,TRBV2,TRBJ1-4,.,TGTGCCAGCAGCGAGGGACAAGCCAAGGATGAAAAACTGTTTTTT,CASSEGQAKDEKLFF
15,TRBD1,TRBV18,TRBJ1-6,.,TGTGCCAGCTCACCACCGGGACAGAGGGATTCACCCCTCCACTTT,CASSPPGQRDSPLHF
13,.,TRBV7-6,TRBJ2-4,once,TGTGCCAGCAGCTCGGGGGAGGGGGACATTCAGTACTTC,CASSSGEGDIQYF
14,TRBD1,TRBV18,TRBJ2-7,.,TGTGCCAGCTCAAGGTCGGGACAGTCCCACGAGCAGTACTTC,CASSRSGQSHEQYF
11,.,TRBV6-1,TRBJ1-6,.,TGTGCCAGTACCCCGGGACAACGCCTCCACTTT,CASTPGQRLHF
16,.,TRBV10-3,TRBJ2-5,once,TGTGCCATCAGTGAGTCGAACGGGTTCCAGAAAGAGACCCAGTACTTC,CAISESNGFQKETQYF
14,.,TRBV6-5,TRBJ2-2,.,TGTGCCGGCGGGTCCCTCCGGGGTTCCGGGGAGCTGTTTTTT,CAGGSLRGSGELFF
17,TRBD1,TRBV25-1,TRBJ2-5,.,TGTGCCAGCAGTGGACCCTTTTACAGGGGAAGGCCAGAGACCCAGTACTTC,CASSGPFYRGRPETQYF
14,.,TRBV7-9,TRBJ1-1,once,TGTGCCAGCAGCTTAACTTCCCGACAAGGTGAAGCTTTCTTT,CASSLTSRQGEAFF
14,.,TRBV10-3,TRBJ2-7,.,TGTGCCATCAGCCAAGACAGGACCCAGTACGAGCAGTACTTC,CAISQDRTQYEQYF
14,TRBD1,TRBV19,TRBJ1-1,few,TGTGCCAGCCAGGGGGCTACAATGAACACTGAAGCTTTCTTT,CASQGATMNTEAFF
15,TRBD2,TRBV7-8,TRBJ2-7,.,TGTGCCAGCAGCTTAGGGGCGGGGGGGATAATAGAGCAGTACTTC,CASSLGAGGIIEQYF